The 30 T cell receptor beta chains below all came from one sample that was sequenced in a study of T cells after yellow fever vaccination. One entry per CDR3 protein results from TCRdb running MiXCR on the 5' RACE reads. The sample records about 350,000 distinct CDR3 sequences, roughly 4.3% being singletons. The sequenced sample was PBMCs, obtained 5 days after the yellow fever booster vaccination. The receptors stem from a man between 18 and 35 years old who received the YFV17D yellow fever vaccine.

This clonotype showed up many times. The chain joins TRBV25-1 to TRBJ1-6; a weak D match, TRBD1 (5 bases). Germline V gene lookup returns CDR1 MGHDK and CDR2 SYGVNS. V shed 8 bases and J shed 7 bases, with 21 bases lying between them. The CDR3 extends over 16 amino acids. CDR3: CASQASGDGENSPLHF. DNA for the CDR3: TGTGCCAGCCAAGCGTCTGGGGACGGGGAGAATTCACCCCTCCACTTT.

This clonotype was seen many times. The chain carries TRBV20-1 and TRBJ2-5; D could derive from TRBD1 or TRBD2 (5 bases each). Germline V lookup: CDR1 DFQATT, CDR2 SNEGSKA (reference sequence). The ends were cut back, 0 bases at V and 4 bases at J, with 12 bases in the middle. The CDR3 loop spans 14 amino acids. The CDR3 bases are TGCAGTGCTAGAGATCCATTGGGGGTAGAGACCCAGTACTTC. Its protein product is CSARDPLGVETQYF.

This clonotype was seen a handful of times. The rearrangement uses TRBV29-1 and TRBJ2-1, with D perhaps matching TRBD1 or TRBD2 (5 bases each). This CDR3 spans 13 amino acids. The germline V gene encodes CDR1 SQVTM and CDR2 ANQGSEA. The V end was cut by 6 bases, the J end by 6 bases, with 15 bases between. DNA for the CDR3: TGCAGCGTGGGGACCGGAGAAGGCAATGAGCAGTTCTTC. This codes for CSVGTGEGNEQFF.

This clonotype has only a few counts. This chain uses TRBV18 with TRBJ2-1; D remains unclear. Germline V CDR1 and CDR2: KGHSH, LQKENI. The CDR3 extends over 13 amino acids. The germline V and J ends were trimmed by 0 bases and 4 bases, with 4 bases remaining between them. CDR3 DNA: TGTGCCAGCTCACCACCCCAGTACAATGAGCAGTTCTTC. Amino acids: CASSPPQYNEQFF. The full variable domain, with the rest looked up from reference TRBV18 and TRBJ2-1, is NAGVMQNPRHLVRRRGQEARLRCSPMKGHSHVYWYRQLPEEGLKFMVYLQKENIIDESGMPKERFSAEFPKEGPSILRIQQVVRGDSAAYFCASSPPQYNEQFFGPGTRLTVL.

This clonotype has a count of ten or more. The V gene is TRBV5-1, the J gene TRBJ2-7; D possibly corresponds to TRBD2 (6 bases). CDR1 and CDR2 (germline): SGHRS, YFSETQ. This CDR3 has 13 residues. The ends were cut back, 0 bases at V and 6 bases at J, with 10 bases in the middle. CDR3 residues: CASSLAGGPEQYV. DNA for the CDR3: TGCGCCAGCAGCTTGGCCGGGGGTCCCGAGCAGTACGTC.

The V gene is TRBV28, the J gene TRBJ2-6; 9 nucleotides match TRBD1. The germline V gene has CDR1 MDHEN and CDR2 SYDVKM. The CDR3 loop spans 16 amino acids. Trimming removed 4 bases from V and 4 bases from J; junction bases left unmatched: 5. The CDR3 sequence is CASSSWTGDGANVLTF. CDR3 nucleotide sequence: TGTGCCAGCAGTTCATGGACAGGGGACGGGGCCAACGTCCTGACTTTC.

This clonotype was observed a handful of times. The chain carries TRBV7-9 and TRBJ2-7; no firm D call. Germline loops: CDR1 SEHNR, CDR2 FQNEAQ (reference sequence). Trimming shortened V by 7 bases and J by 6 bases, and 13 bases separated the two germline ends. This CDR3 has 12 amino acids. CDR3 bases: TGTGCCAGCACCGGGCGCTGGGGCGAGCAGTACTTC. Translation gives CASTGRWGEQYF.

This clonotype was seen repeatedly, ten times or more. The gene calls are TRBV7-8 and TRBJ2-7, with 10 bases matching TRBD2. Unmatched junction bases numbered 5, after V lost 1 base and J lost 5 bases. Germline V CDR1 and CDR2: SGHVS, FQNEAQ. This CDR3 spans 15 amino acids. The CDR3 spells CASSLELAGVDEQYF. In nucleotides, the CDR3 is TGTGCCAGCAGCTTAGAGCTAGCGGGGGTTGACGAGCAGTACTTC. The full variable domain, with the rest looked up from reference TRBV7-8 and TRBJ2-7, is GAGVSQSPRYKVAKRGQDVALRCDPISGHVSLFWYQQALGQGPEFLTYFQNEAQLDKSGLPSDRFFAERPEGSVSTLKIQRTQQEDSAVYLCASSLELAGVDEQYFGPGTRLTVT.

V is TRBV3-1 and J is TRBJ1-2; a possible D gene is TRBD1 (5 bases). This CDR3 contains 16 residues. V was pared by 4 bases and J by 8 bases, with 23 bases between. Germline V lookup: CDR1 LGHDT, CDR2 YNNKEL (reference sequence). The CDR3 sequence: CASSPTRGDLRQGYTF. CDR3 DNA sequence: TGTGCCAGCAGCCCAACAAGGGGAGACTTAAGGCAGGGCTACACCTTC.

The V and J genes are TRBV10-3 and TRBJ1-2; 7 nucleotides agree with TRBD1. Germline CDR1 ENHRY, CDR2 SYGVKD. V shed 6 bases and J 6 bases; nucleotides not matched to a gene: 10. This CDR3 comprises 14 residues. The CDR3: CAIRQGFQKDGYTF. The CDR3 nucleotides read TGTGCCATCAGACAGGGGTTTCAGAAGGATGGCTACACCTTC.

The sample holds a few counts of this clonotype. This chain uses TRBV7-8 with TRBJ1-5; D unresolved. Germline V gives CDR1 SGHVS, CDR2 FQNEAQ. Trimming left V 5 bases short and J 6 bases short, with 8 bases between. The CDR3 has 12 residues. The CDR3 sequence: CASSPGRQPQHF. The CDR3 region has the DNA TGTGCCAGCAGCCCCGGGCGTCAGCCCCAGCATTTT.

This chain connects TRBV6-1 to TRBJ2-2; maybe TRBD2 (7 bases). CDR3 length equals 15 residues. Germline loops: CDR1 MNHNS, CDR2 SASEGT. V lost 9 bases, J lost 0 bases, and 14 bases lay in between. CDR3 sequence (DNA): TGTGCCAGAGAGGGGGGGCCGGCGAACACCGGGGAGCTGTTTTTT. Protein sequence: CAREGGPANTGELFF.

This clonotype came up many times. The gene calls are TRBV4-3 and TRBJ1-6; maybe TRBD1 (6 bases). Germline V lookup: CDR1 LGHNA, CDR2 YSLEER. V lost 1 base to trimming and J lost 16 bases, with 11 bases between them. This CDR3 is built from 12 residues. The CDR3 DNA sequence: TGCGCCAGCAGCCAAGCACAGGGCAGGCTCCACTTT. Amino acid sequence: CASSQAQGRLHF.

This clonotype has only a few counts. The chain carries TRBV6-2 or TRBV6-3 and TRBJ2-2, with 8 bases matching TRBD2. The CDR3 spans 16 residues. Germline CDR1 reads MNHEY; CDR2 reads SVGEGT. V was pared by 1 base and J by 4 bases, with 5 bases of the junction left unmatched. The DNA for the CDR3 is TGTGCCAGCAGTTACTGGGCGGGGGGCCGCACCGGGGAGCTGTTTTTT. It translates to CASSYWAGGRTGELFF.

This clonotype showed up just a few times. This rearrangement joins TRBV5-1 to TRBJ2-7, with D perhaps matching TRBD1 or TRBD2 (5 bases each). The germline V gene has CDR1 SGHRS and CDR2 YFSETQ. This CDR3 contains 14 residues. V lost 4 bases and J 4 bases, leaving 15 bases between the germline ends. The CDR3 protein is CASSKTGANYEQYV. The DNA of the CDR3 is TGCGCCAGCAGCAAGACCGGGGCAAATTACGAGCAGTACGTC.

The rearrangement links TRBV9 to TRBJ2-3; tentatively, D is TRBD2 (5 bases). The CDR3 runs to 14 residues. Germline CDR1 and CDR2: SGDLS and YYNGEE. V shed 1 base and J shed 4 bases, with 10 bases lying between them. CDR3 coding DNA: TGTGCCAGCAGCGTACGACTATATTCAGATACGCAGTATTTT. Protein: CASSVRLYSDTQYF.

This clonotype was counted only a few times. The J gene is TRBJ1-5, the V gene TRBV20-1; 10 positions agree with TRBD1. Germline values: CDR1 DFQATT, CDR2 SNEGSKA (reference sequence). This CDR3 has 15 amino acids. V shed 7 bases and J 7 bases; nucleotides not matched to a gene: 13. CDR3 DNA sequence: TGCAGTGGAACTGGACAGGGGGGTTCAGGACAGCCCCAGCATTTT. It codes for CSGTGQGGSGQPQHF.

The chain uses TRBV5-1 and TRBJ1-1; unclear D gene. Trimming removed 3 bases from V and 0 bases from J, with 9 bases in between. The length of the CDR3 is 14 residues. The germline gives CDR1 SGHRS, CDR2 YFSETQ. The CDR3 loop reads CASSYQGMNTEAFF. CDR3 bases: TGCGCCAGCAGCTACCAAGGAATGAACACTGAAGCTTTCTTT.

The chain employs TRBV5-1 and TRBJ1-6; D call uncertain. The CDR3 contains 14 residues. Trimming removed 3 bases at V and 9 bases at J, with 13 bases between. The germline V gene has CDR1 SGHRS and CDR2 YFSETQ. The CDR3 bases are TGCGCCAGCAGCTCTCAGGCGTCGGGTTCACCCCTCCACTTT. It is translated as CASSSQASGSPLHF.

The chain links TRBV10-3 to TRBJ2-7; D is ambiguous. V was trimmed by 4 bases and J by 3 bases, leaving 7 bases between them. The CDR3 is 12 amino acids. Per germline, CDR1 ENHRY and CDR2 SYGVKD. The CDR3, as DNA: TGTGCCATCAGTGCGGCAGACTACGAGCAGTACGTC. Translated: CAISAADYEQYV.

This chain joins TRBV30 and TRBJ2-7; D unresolved. Germline V gene data show CDR1 as GTSNPN and CDR2 as SVGIG (reference sequence). V was shortened by 3 bases and J by 0 bases, with 12 bases between the two germline ends. The CDR3 length is 14 residues. CDR3 coding DNA: TGTGCCTGGAGGGCCGACGGAAGCTCCTACGAGCAGTACTTC. This codes for CAWRADGSSYEQYF.

This clonotype showed up just a few times. This rearrangement joins TRBV4-3 to TRBJ2-2; 10 bases agree with TRBD2. CDR1 and CDR2 (germline): LGHNA, YSLEER. Germline trimming cut 0 bases from V and 6 bases from J; bases unmatched to any gene: 10. The CDR3 extends over 18 amino acids. The CDR3 sequence is CASSQDTRAGGPSGELFF. The CDR3 nucleotides are TGCGCCAGCAGCCAAGATACCCGAGCGGGGGGGCCCTCCGGGGAGCTGTTTTTT.

This clonotype was detected ten times or more. The chain joins TRBV7-2 to TRBJ2-5; D possibly corresponds to TRBD1 (7 bases). From germline, CDR1 is SGHTA and CDR2 FQGNSA. V lost 6 bases and J 4 bases, leaving 21 bases between the germline ends. The CDR3 extends over 16 amino acids. CDR3 nucleotide sequence: TGTGCCAGCAGTTTCCCTTACGCAGGGGGGAGAGAGACCCAGTACTTC. Translated: CASSFPYAGGRETQYF.

This clonotype was observed a handful of times. The chain has TRBV4-3 and TRBJ2-1; D gene ambiguous. V was cut by 0 bases and J by 4 bases, with 4 bases left in between. Germline CDR1 reads LGHNA; CDR2 reads YSLEER. The CDR3 sequence is 13 residues long. The CDR3 here is CASSQEGYNEQFF. Written as DNA, the CDR3 is TGCGCCAGCAGCCAAGAAGGGTACAATGAGCAGTTCTTC.

The chain links TRBV6-5 to TRBJ1-1, with D hard to call. There are 15 residues in the CDR3. V lost 0 bases and J lost 2, with 10 bases in between. The germline V gene encodes CDR1 MNHEY and CDR2 SVGAGI. CDR3 in amino acids: CASSYSSEVNTEAFF. As DNA, the CDR3 is TGTGCCAGCAGTTACTCGTCCGAGGTAAACACTGAAGCTTTCTTT.

The genes are TRBV11-2 and TRBJ2-1; 9 nucleotides match TRBD2. CDR1 is SGHAT and CDR2 is FQNNGV in the germline V gene. V lost 1 base to trimming and J lost 6 bases; unmatched junction nucleotides: 16. CDR3 length equals 19 residues. This CDR3 is CASSLGAALETSGVNEQFF. The CDR3 coding sequence is TGTGCCAGCAGCTTAGGGGCCGCGCTCGAGACTAGCGGAGTCAATGAGCAGTTCTTC.

The V gene is TRBV10-3, the J gene TRBJ2-3, with 12 bases that match TRBD2. J was trimmed by 4 bases and V by 6 bases; bases with no gene match: 5. This CDR3 contains 15 residues. Germline lookup yields CDR1 ENHRY and CDR2 SYGVKD. In DNA, the CDR3 is TGTGCCATCAGATTGACTAGCGGGGGACCAGATACGCAGTATTTT. Translation: CAIRLTSGGPDTQYF.

This clonotype was observed many times. The genes are TRBV7-7 and TRBJ2-1, with D perhaps matching TRBD2 (5 bases). This CDR3 has 13 residues. Trimming removed 1 base at V and 8 bases at J, with 9 bases between. Germline CDR1 is SSHAT and CDR2 is FNYEAQ (reference sequence). CDR3 loop: CASSLDGVDEQFF. CDR3 nucleotides: TGTGCCAGCAGCTTAGACGGGGTGGATGAGCAGTTCTTC. Full variable domain (missing parts from reference TRBV7-7 and TRBJ2-1): GAGVSQSPRYKVTKRGQDVTLRCDPISSHATLYWYQQALGQGPEFLTYFNYEAQPDKSGLPSDRFSAERPEGSISTLTIQRTEQRDSAMYRCASSLDGVDEQFFGPGTRLTVL.

The J gene is TRBJ1-2, the V gene TRBV27; D perhaps matches TRBD1 (6 bases). The CDR3 loop spans 14 amino acids. V was clipped by 8 bases and J by 6 bases, with 19 bases between them. Germline V lookup: CDR1 MNHEY, CDR2 SMNVEV (reference sequence). CDR3 bases: TGTGCCAGCCGTGAGCGGGGGGGCGGGGATGGCTACACCTTC. The encoded protein is CASRERGGGDGYTF.

The table lists this clonotype with a few counts. The chain employs TRBV7-2 and TRBJ2-5, with 8 nucleotides matching TRBD1. The CDR3 loop spans 14 amino acids. V was clipped by 7 bases and J by 5 bases; unmatched bases: 9. CDR1 and CDR2 from the germline V gene are SGHTA and FQGNSA. The CDR3 reads CASTRDRGGETQYF. The DNA of the CDR3 is TGTGCCAGCACCAGAGACAGGGGTGGGGAGACCCAGTACTTC. Drawing the rest from reference TRBV7-2 and TRBJ2-5, the complete variable domain is GAGVSQSPSNKVTEKGKDVELRCDPISGHTALYWYRQSLGQGLEFLIYFQGNSAPDKSGLPSDRFSAERTGGSVSTLTIQRTQQEDSAVYLCASTRDRGGETQYFGPGTRLLVL.